The 9 T cell receptor beta chains below all came from one sample that was sequenced in a study of blood T cell repertoires in COVID-19. The repertoire was sequenced with immunoSEQ multiplex PCR; TCRdb's copy has only in-frame clones and lacks some. There are about 180,000 clones in the sample; roughly 84% occur only once, and 7% lies in the top ten. What was sequenced was peripheral blood. Source of these receptors: a woman in her thirties or forties with COVID-19, enrolled during active disease.

The rearrangement uses TRBV20-1 and TRBJ2-2; D uncertain. Germline V lookup: CDR1 DFQATT, CDR2 SNEGSKA (reference sequence). Trimming stripped 3 bases from V and 6 bases from J, with 5 bases between. CDR3 length: 11 amino acids. The DNA of the CDR3 is TGCAGTGCTAGCCCGGCCGGGGAGCTGTTTTTT. It is translated as CSASPAGELFF.

This chain links TRBV24-1 with TRBJ2-7, with 8 bases matching TRBD1. The CDR3 is 12 residues long. CDR1 KGHDR and CDR2 SFDVKD come from the germline V gene. V dropped 12 bases and J dropped 4; count of bases not matched to a gene: 7. CDR3 in amino acids: CAAGTGRYEQYF. The CDR3 nucleotides read TGTGCCGCCGGGACAGGACGGTACGAGCAGTACTTC.

The genes are TRBV4-2 and TRBJ2-3; D may be TRBD1 (6 bases). Germline V gene sequence: CDR1 LGHNA, CDR2 YNFKEQ. V was cut by 1 base and J by 6 bases, with 11 bases left in between. This CDR3 contains 14 residues. The CDR3: CASSQVRGTDTQYF. The CDR3 coding sequence is TGTGCCAGCAGCCAAGTTAGGGGGACCGATACGCAGTATTTT.

The rearrangement links TRBV5-1 to TRBJ1-3; 9 positions match TRBD1. Germline CDR1 reads SGHRS; CDR2 reads YFSETQ. The CDR3 runs to 13 residues. V trimming: 3 bases; J trimming: 8 bases; junction bases outside the gene matches: 3. Here the CDR3 reads CASSSGQGDTIYF. For the CDR3, the DNA is TGCGCCAGCAGCTCGGGACAGGGAGACACCATATATTTT.

The V and J genes are TRBV29-1 and TRBJ1-2; D is perhaps TRBD1 (6 bases). The CDR3 runs to 12 residues. From germline, CDR1 is SQVTM and CDR2 ANQGSEA. Between the trimmed V and J ends, which lost 5 bases and 3 bases, there was a span of 10 bases. The CDR3: CSVRGWDYGYTF. The CDR3 nucleotides read TGCAGCGTTAGGGGGTGGGACTATGGCTACACCTTC.

This chain links TRBV24-1 with TRBJ2-3, with D maybe TRBD1 (5 bases). Germline V gene lookup returns CDR1 KGHDR and CDR2 SFDVKD. Trimming removed 5 bases from V and 2 bases from J, with 10 bases in between. This CDR3 has 14 amino acids. CDR3 nucleotide sequence: TGTGCCACCAGTGGCCAGACAGCCACAGATACGCAGTATTTT. It translates to CATSGQTATDTQYF.

This clone has just one count. This chain links TRBV7-9 with TRBJ1-4, with unresolved D. The CDR3 loop spans 16 amino acids. Per the germline V gene, CDR1 is SEHNR and CDR2 is FQNEAQ (reference sequence). Trimming removed 4 bases from V and 4 bases from J, with 16 bases in between. Here the CDR3 DNA reads TGTGCCAGCAGCTCACGTTGGTCCGGGATTAATGAAAAACTGTTTTTT. This encodes CASSSRWSGINEKLFF.

Only one count was recorded for this clone. The rearrangement links TRBV7-2 to TRBJ2-3, with D tentatively TRBD2 (6 bases). The germline V gene encodes CDR1 SGHTA and CDR2 FQGNSA. The CDR3 has 15 residues. Trimming shortened V by 1 base and J by 6 bases, and 14 bases separated the two germline ends. The CDR3 nucleotides are TGTGCCAGCAGCTTAGAGAATAGTGGGGGGGATACGCAGTATTTT. Translating gives CASSLENSGGDTQYF.

The chain carries TRBV19 and TRBJ2-3; D possibly corresponds to TRBD2 (6 bases). V gave up 7 bases and J gave up 0 bases, with 17 bases separating them. The germline gives CDR1 LNHDA, CDR2 SQIVND (reference sequence). The CDR3 has 16 amino acids. The CDR3: CASNPVRERSTDTQYF. The CDR3 region has the DNA TGTGCCAGTAACCCGGTTCGGGAGCGGAGCACAGATACGCAGTATTTT.